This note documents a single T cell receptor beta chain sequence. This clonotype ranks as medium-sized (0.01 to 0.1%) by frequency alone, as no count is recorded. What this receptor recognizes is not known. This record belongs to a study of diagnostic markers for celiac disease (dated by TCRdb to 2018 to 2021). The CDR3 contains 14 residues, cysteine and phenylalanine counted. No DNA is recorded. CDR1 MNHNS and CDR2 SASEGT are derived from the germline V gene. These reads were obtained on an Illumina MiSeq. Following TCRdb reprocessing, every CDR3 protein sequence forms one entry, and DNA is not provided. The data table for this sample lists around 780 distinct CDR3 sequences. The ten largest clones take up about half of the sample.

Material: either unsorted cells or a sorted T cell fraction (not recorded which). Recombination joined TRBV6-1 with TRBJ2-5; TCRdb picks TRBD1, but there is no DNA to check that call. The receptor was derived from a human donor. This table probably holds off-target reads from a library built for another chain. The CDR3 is CASSVTGAEQTQYF.